This record concerns one T cell receptor (beta chain) sequence. Its target is not known. CD4+ T cells specific for antigen were expanded with viral peptide pools by the ViraFEST assay before sequencing. An approximately nine-day culture period preceded the isolation of CD4+ T cells. Two doses of BNT162b2 or mRNA-1273 vaccine were administered to participants. Vaccine recipients had no previous SARS-CoV-2 infection; their nucleocapsid antibodies were negative. The CDR3 has 13 amino acids. Trimming shortened V by 0 bases and J by 6 bases, and 9 bases separated the two germline ends. The germline V gene encodes CDR1 LGHNT and CDR2 FRNRAP. The data stem from a study of vaccination effects on CD4 cells after COVID-19. Sequencing was performed with immunoSEQ multiplex PCR; in TCRdb, only in-frame clones are kept and a portion is missing. The sample yields 40,000 to 50,000 clones, 65% to 75% seen once.

This TCR was recovered from a human donor who received a COVID-19 vaccine. The sequencing here drew on CD4+ T cells from PBMCs cultured with HCoV-OC43 spike peptides, taken after COVID-19 vaccination. As for subset: HCoV-OC43 spike overlapping peptide pool stimulation. This rearrangement joins TRBV12-5 to TRBJ2-7; TRBD1 or TRBD2 may be the D gene (6 bases each). DNA of the CDR3: TGTGCTAGTGGTTTGGTAACGGGGGCCGAGCAGTACTTC. Residues: CASGLVTGAEQYF. Supplemented by reference TRBV12-5 and TRBJ2-7, the full variable domain reads DARVTQTPRHKVTEMGQEVTMRCQPILGHNTVFWYRQTMMQGLELLAYFRNRAPLDDSGMPKDRFSAEMPDATLATLKIQPSEPRDSAVYFCASGLVTGAEQYFGPGTRLTVT.